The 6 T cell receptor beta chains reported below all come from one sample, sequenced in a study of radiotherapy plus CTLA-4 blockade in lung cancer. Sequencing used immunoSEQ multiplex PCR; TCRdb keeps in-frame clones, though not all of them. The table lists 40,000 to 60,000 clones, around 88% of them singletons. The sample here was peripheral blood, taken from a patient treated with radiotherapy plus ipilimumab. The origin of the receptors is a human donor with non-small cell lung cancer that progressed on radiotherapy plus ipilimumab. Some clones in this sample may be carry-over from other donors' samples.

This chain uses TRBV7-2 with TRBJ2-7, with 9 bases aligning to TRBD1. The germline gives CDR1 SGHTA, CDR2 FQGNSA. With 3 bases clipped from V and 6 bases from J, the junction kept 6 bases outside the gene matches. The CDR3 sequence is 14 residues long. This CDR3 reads CTSSFLTGGAEQYF. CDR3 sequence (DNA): TGTACCAGCAGCTTCCTGACAGGGGGTGCCGAGCAGTACTTC.

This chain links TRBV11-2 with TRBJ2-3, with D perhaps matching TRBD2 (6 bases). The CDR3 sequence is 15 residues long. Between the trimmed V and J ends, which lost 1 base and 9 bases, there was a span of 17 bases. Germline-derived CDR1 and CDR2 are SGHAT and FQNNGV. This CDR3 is CASSLVRGRLGTQYF. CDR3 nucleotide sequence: TGTGCCAGCAGCTTAGTTCGGGGGAGACTGGGGACGCAGTATTTT.

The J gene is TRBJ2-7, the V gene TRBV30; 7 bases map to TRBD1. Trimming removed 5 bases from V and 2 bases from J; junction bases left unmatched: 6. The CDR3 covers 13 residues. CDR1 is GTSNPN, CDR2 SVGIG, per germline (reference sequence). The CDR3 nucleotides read TGTGCCTGGTCAACAGGGGTCACCTACGAGCAGTACTTC. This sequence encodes CAWSTGVTYEQYF.

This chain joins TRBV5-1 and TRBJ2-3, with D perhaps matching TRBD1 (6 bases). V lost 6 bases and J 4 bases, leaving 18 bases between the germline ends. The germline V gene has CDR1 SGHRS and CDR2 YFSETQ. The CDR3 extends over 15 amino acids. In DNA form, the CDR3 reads TGCGCCAGCATGAGGGGGACGGATGGTGCAGATACGCAGTATTTT. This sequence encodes CASMRGTDGADTQYF.

In DNA form, the CDR3 reads TGTGCCGGGGGGGACAGGGAGACGCAGTATTTT. This translates into CAGGDRETQYF. The chain combines TRBV30 with TRBJ2-3, with 9 nucleotides matching TRBD1. CDR1 GTSNPN and CDR2 SVGIG come from the germline V gene (reference sequence). The CDR3 totals 11 residues. J gave up 9 bases and V 8 bases, and 6 bases lay outside the gene matches.

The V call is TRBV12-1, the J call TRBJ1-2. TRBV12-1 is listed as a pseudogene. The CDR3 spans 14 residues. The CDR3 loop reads CASSFPGCNYGYTF. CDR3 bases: TGTGCCAGCAGCTTTCCCGGGTGTAACTATGGCTACACCTTC.